This TCR beta chain was recorded in a study of T cell changes during pregnancy in multiple sclerosis. Sequenced by immunoSEQ multiplex PCR; TCRdb stores in-frame clones only, minus some. The repertoire holds about 39,000 clones, with 93% as singletons. V lost 7 bases, J lost 5 bases, and 7 bases lay in between. CDR1 is MDHEN, CDR2 SYDVKM, per germline. The CDR3 spans 11 residues. This clonotype was obtained from a female donor with multiple sclerosis, enrolled in a pregnancy study. This sample comprised CD4+ T cells from peripheral blood mononuclear cells, obtained in the first trimester of pregnancy. The rearrangement uses TRBV28 and TRBJ2-3; the D is unclear. The CDR3 here is CASIYRDTQYF. The CDR3 coding sequence is TGTGCCAGCATATACAGAGATACGCAGTATTTT.